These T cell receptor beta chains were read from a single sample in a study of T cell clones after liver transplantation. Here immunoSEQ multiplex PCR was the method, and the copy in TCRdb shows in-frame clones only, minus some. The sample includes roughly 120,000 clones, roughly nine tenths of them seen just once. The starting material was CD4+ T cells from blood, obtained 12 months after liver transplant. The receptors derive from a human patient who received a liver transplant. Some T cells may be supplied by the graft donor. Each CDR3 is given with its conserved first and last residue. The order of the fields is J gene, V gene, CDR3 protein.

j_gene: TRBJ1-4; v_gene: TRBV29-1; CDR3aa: CSVGFGPYNEKLFF
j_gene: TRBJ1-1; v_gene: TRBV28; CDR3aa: CASSLLFQRRGENTEAFF
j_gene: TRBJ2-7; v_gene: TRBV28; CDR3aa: CASRPSLREQYF
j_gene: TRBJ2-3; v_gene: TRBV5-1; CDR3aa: CASSLTPSSTDTQYF
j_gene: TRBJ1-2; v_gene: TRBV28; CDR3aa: CASSLPTRGYTF
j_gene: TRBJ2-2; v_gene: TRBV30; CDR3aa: CAWSVGGTGELFF
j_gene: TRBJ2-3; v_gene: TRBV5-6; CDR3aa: CASSLEGSTDTQYF
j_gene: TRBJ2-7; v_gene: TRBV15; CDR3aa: CATSYGTGAYEQYF
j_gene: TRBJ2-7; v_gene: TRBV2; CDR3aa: CASSGTSGTGEQYF
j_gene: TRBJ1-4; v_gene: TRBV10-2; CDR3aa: CASRAGGPSTNEKLFF